The 21 T cell receptor beta chains below were found in one sample sequenced in a study of blood T cell repertoires in COVID-19. TCRdb's copy holds only in-frame clones and misses some; the assay was immunoSEQ multiplex PCR. The sample has around 160,000 clones, more than 75% seen once; the top ten hold over 15%. Sample: peripheral blood. These receptors all come from a man aged 55 to 70 with active or convalescent COVID-19.

The V and J genes are TRBV10-3 and TRBJ2-7, with TRBD1 identical over 9 bases. CDR3 length: 16 amino acids. V lost 6 bases and J lost 2; bases outside the gene matches: 11. Germline values: CDR1 ENHRY, CDR2 SYGVKD. CDR3 region: CAISPPTGGETYEQYF. In DNA, the CDR3 is TGTGCCATCAGCCCCCCGACAGGGGGGGAGACCTACGAGCAGTACTTC.

The chain has TRBV7-8 and TRBJ1-2; possibly TRBD1 for D (5 bases). The CDR3 spans 14 residues. V gave up 2 bases and J gave up 6 bases, with 13 bases separating them. CDR1 SGHVS and CDR2 FQNEAQ come from the germline V gene. In DNA form, the CDR3 reads TGTGCCAGCAGCTTACCGGGGGAGTTGGATGGCTACACCTTC. This gives the protein CASSLPGELDGYTF.

The chain couples TRBV5-4 to TRBJ2-1; D may be TRBD1 (7 bases). In germline, CDR1 is SGHNT, CDR2 YYREEE (reference sequence). Deletions cut 4 bases from V and 8 bases from J, with 13 bases between. CDR3 length: 13 residues. The DNA for the CDR3 is TGTGCCAGCAGCGACCAGGGGGGCGATGAGCAGTTCTTC. Translated, it gives CASSDQGGDEQFF. Full variable domain (missing parts from reference TRBV5-4 and TRBJ2-1): ETGVTQSPTHLIKTRGQQVTLRCSSQSGHNTVSWYQQALGQGPQFIFQYYREEENGRGNFPPRFSGLQFPNYSSELNVNALELDDSALYLCASSDQGGDEQFFGPGTRLTVL.

The genes are TRBV19 and TRBJ1-4; 9 bases are a match to TRBD1. Germline assignment: CDR1 LNHDA and CDR2 SQIVND (reference sequence). V lost 4 bases, J lost 8 bases, and 5 bases stayed unmatched. The CDR3 is made up of 14 amino acids. The CDR3 spells CASSRGQGGEKLFF. Here the CDR3 DNA reads TGTGCCAGTAGTAGGGGACAGGGCGGAGAAAAACTGTTTTTT. The variable domain in full, with the rest retrieved from reference TRBV19 and TRBJ1-4, is DGGITQSPKYLFRKEGQNVTLSCEQNLNHDAMYWYRQDPGQGLRLIYYSQIVNDFQKGDIAEGYSVSREKKESFPLTVTSAQKNPTAFYLCASSRGQGGEKLFFGSGTQLSVL.

V and J are TRBV5-1 and TRBJ2-1; D not resolved. V gave up 0 bases and J gave up 0 bases, with 7 bases separating them. CDR1 is SGHRS, CDR2 YFSETQ, per germline. The CDR3 spans 15 residues. CDR3 amino acids: CASSLVDSSYNEQFF. The CDR3 DNA is TGCGCCAGCAGCTTGGTTGATAGCTCCTACAATGAGCAGTTCTTC.

The chain recombines TRBV7-6 with TRBJ2-4, with 12 bases identical to TRBD2. CDR3 length: 18 residues. Trimming at V came to 2 bases and at J to 3 bases, leaving 8 bases not matched to a gene. Germline V gives CDR1 SGHVS, CDR2 FNYEAQ. In nucleotides, the CDR3 is TGTGCCAGCAGCTTACTAGCGGGAGGGCCTTTGGTCAAAAACATTCAGTACTTC. It codes for CASSLLAGGPLVKNIQYF.

The chain couples TRBV7-2 to TRBJ2-7; TRBD1 aligns across 7 bases. V lost 6 bases and J lost 0; bases outside the gene matches: 5. Germline V gene sequence: CDR1 SGHTA, CDR2 FQGNSA. The CDR3 sequence is 14 residues long. In nucleotides, the CDR3 is TGTGCCAGCAGGCTGGACAGGTACTCCTACGAGCAGTACTTC. Its protein product is CASRLDRYSYEQYF.

The rearrangement joins TRBV7-8 to TRBJ2-7; TRBD2 matches 12 bases. After removal of 1 base from V and 2 bases from J, the junction contained 0 bases not matched to a gene. Germline V CDR1 and CDR2: SGHVS, FQNEAQ. The CDR3 runs to 15 residues. CDR3 sequence: CASSLGTSGTYEQYF. The CDR3 bases are TGTGCCAGCAGCTTAGGGACTAGCGGGACCTACGAGCAGTACTTC.

This clone was seen a single time. The genes are TRBV5-1 and TRBJ2-7; TRBD2 aligns across 7 bases. The germline CDR1 and CDR2 sequences are SGHRS and YFSETQ. V lost 4 bases and J lost 5; bases outside the gene matches: 12. CDR3 size: 15 residues. CDR3 region: CASSLAQGRVDEQYF. For the CDR3, the DNA is TGCGCCAGCAGCCTGGCCCAAGGGAGGGTAGACGAGCAGTACTTC.

The chain combines TRBV14 with TRBJ1-1; D perhaps matches TRBD1 (6 bases). The CDR3 spans 13 residues. Germline CDR1 and CDR2: SGHDN and FVKESK. The V end was cut by 4 bases, the J end by 1 base, with 7 bases between. The CDR3 loop reads CASSRGQNTEAFF. CDR3 in DNA: TGTGCCAGCAGCCGGGGGCAGAACACTGAAGCTTTCTTT.

J is TRBJ1-5 and V is TRBV5-1, with D maybe TRBD1 (6 bases). This CDR3 has 15 residues. Trimming took 6 bases from V and 2 from J, leaving 15 bases between them. Per the germline V gene, CDR1 is SGHRS and CDR2 is YFSETQ. CDR3 in amino acids: CASTINGGRNQPQHF. The CDR3 coding sequence is TGCGCCAGCACCATCAACGGGGGGCGCAATCAGCCCCAGCATTTT.

The V and J genes are TRBV6-5 and TRBJ1-2, with TRBD1 matching over 7 bases. This CDR3 spans 14 amino acids. The V gene's germline CDR1 is MNHEY and CDR2 SVGAGI. With V trimmed by 4 bases and J by 8 bases, 10 bases remained unmatched. In DNA form, the CDR3 reads TGTGCCAGCAGTTTATACAGGGGTGGTAGCGGCTACACCTTC. It translates to CASSLYRGGSGYTF.

The chain couples TRBV7-2 to TRBJ2-3; 8 nucleotides line up with TRBD1. Trimming at V came to 0 bases and at J to 4 bases, leaving 6 bases not matched to a gene. Germline V lookup: CDR1 SGHTA, CDR2 FQGNSA. The CDR3 has 16 residues. The CDR3 sequence is CASSLAGAGGPDTQYF. The CDR3 DNA follows: TGTGCCAGCAGCTTAGCGGGCGCAGGGGGCCCAGATACGCAGTATTTT.

The chain combines TRBV4-1 with TRBJ2-7; D is unclear. V was cut by 1 base and J by 0 bases, with 7 bases left in between. Germline V gene lookup returns CDR1 MGHRA and CDR2 YSYEKL. The CDR3 is 14 residues long. CDR3 coding DNA: TGCGCCAGCAGCCAAGCGACATACTCCTACGAGCAGTACTTC. Translating gives CASSQATYSYEQYF.

The count of this clone is one. The chain recombines TRBV5-5 with TRBJ1-6; possibly TRBD1 for D (5 bases). Germline assignment: CDR1 SGHKS and CDR2 YYEKEE (reference sequence). Deletions cut 1 base from V and 7 bases from J, with 15 bases between. The CDR3 consists of 16 residues. The CDR3 sequence: CASSLRPTVGNSPLHF. CDR3 sequence (DNA): TGTGCCAGCAGCTTGAGGCCGACAGTGGGGAATTCACCCCTCCACTTT.

This clone has only a few counts. The chain recombines TRBV5-1 with TRBJ1-2, with D uncertain. The germline gives CDR1 SGHRS, CDR2 YFSETQ. V dropped 0 bases and J dropped 8 bases, with 11 bases sitting between them. The CDR3 totals 13 residues. The CDR3 region has the DNA TGCGCCAGCAGCTTGGACAGTTCTCGAGGCTACACCTTC. This codes for CASSLDSSRGYTF.

The chain combines TRBV10-3 with TRBJ1-2; D might be TRBD1 (6 bases). The CDR3 has 13 residues. Trimming took off 3 bases at V and 6 bases at J, with 11 bases between the two ends. In germline, CDR1 is ENHRY, CDR2 SYGVKD. CDR3 DNA sequence: TGTGCCATCAGTGAACAGGGTTCTCATGGCTACACCTTC. It encodes CAISEQGSHGYTF.

The V gene is TRBV27, the J gene TRBJ2-7; TRBD2 agrees at 7 bases. This CDR3 contains 15 residues. Trimming at V came to 4 bases and at J to 6 bases, leaving 12 bases not matched to a gene. The germline gives CDR1 MNHEY, CDR2 SMNVEV (reference sequence). This CDR3 is CASSSRGAGVGEQYF. CDR3 coding DNA: TGTGCCAGCAGTTCAAGGGGCGCGGGGGTAGGCGAGCAGTACTTC.

The chain couples TRBV6-5 to TRBJ1-6, with 10 bases fitting TRBD1. Looked up from germline, CDR1 is MNHEY and CDR2 is SVGAGI. CDR3 length: 14 residues. J gave up 10 bases and V 6 bases, and 6 bases lay outside the gene matches. CDR3 coding DNA: TGTGCCAGCAGCTTCGGGACAGGGGAGTCACCCCTCCACTTT. Protein product: CASSFGTGESPLHF.

V and J are TRBV28 and TRBJ2-1, with 7 positions matching TRBD2. Germline V gene data show CDR1 as MDHEN and CDR2 as SYDVKM. V was clipped by 7 bases and J by 3 bases; unmatched bases: 15. CDR3 size: 17 residues. The chain's CDR3 is CASTAAGDTAYYNEQFF. The CDR3 DNA is TGTGCCAGCACCGCCGCGGGAGATACGGCTTACTACAATGAGCAGTTCTTC.

The chain recombines TRBV11-2 with TRBJ2-1, with TRBD2 identical over 11 bases. Unmatched junction bases numbered 2, after V lost 0 bases and J lost 4 bases. This CDR3 spans 16 amino acids. CDR1 and CDR2 from the germline V gene are SGHAT and FQNNGV. Here the CDR3 reads CASSLDPSGGYNEQFF. The CDR3 DNA is TGTGCCAGCAGCTTAGATCCTAGCGGGGGGTACAATGAGCAGTTCTTC.